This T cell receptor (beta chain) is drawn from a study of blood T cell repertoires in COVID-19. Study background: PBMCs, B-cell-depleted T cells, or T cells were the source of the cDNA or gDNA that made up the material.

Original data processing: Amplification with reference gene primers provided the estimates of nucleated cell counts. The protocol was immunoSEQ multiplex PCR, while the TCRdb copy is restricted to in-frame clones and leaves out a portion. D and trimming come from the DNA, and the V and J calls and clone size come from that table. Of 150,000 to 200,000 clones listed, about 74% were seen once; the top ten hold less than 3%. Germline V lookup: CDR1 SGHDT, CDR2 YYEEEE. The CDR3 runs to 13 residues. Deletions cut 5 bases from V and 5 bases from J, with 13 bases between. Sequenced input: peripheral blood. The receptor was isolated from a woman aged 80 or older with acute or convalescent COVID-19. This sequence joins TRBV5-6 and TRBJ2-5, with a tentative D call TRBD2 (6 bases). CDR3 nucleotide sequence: TGTGCCAGCAGATTTGGCCGGGGGGAGACCCAGTACTTC. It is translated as CASRFGRGETQYF.